These T cell receptor beta chains were read from a single sample in a study of control samples from healthy donors and cancer patients. TCRdb keeps only in-frame clones here, not all; method: immunoSEQ multiplex PCR. The sample includes some 410,000 clones, around 90% of them seen just once. Source material: PBMCs. The receptors originated from a man in his forties with head and neck cancer. The CDR3 runs from the conserved cysteine through the conserved F or W. Each record gives: clone size, V gene, D gene, J gene, CDR3 DNA, CDR3 protein. D genes are given only for firm matches. Expanded clones are given a class, and other clones once, few, many or no size at all.

.	TRBV29-1	TRBD1	TRBJ1-1	TGCAGCTCCTGGATGGGACAGCAAAACACTGAAGCTTTCTTT	CSSWMGQQNTEAFF
.	TRBV27	.	TRBJ1-2	TGTGCCAGCAGCCAGACAGACTTCTATGGCTACACCTTC	CASSQTDFYGYTF
.	TRBV7-8	.	TRBJ1-5	TGTGCCAGCAGCTTAGCTCCGGGGGATTGGAGCAATCAGCCCCAGCATTTT	CASSLAPGDWSNQPQHF
.	TRBV10-3	.	TRBJ1-4	TGTGCCATCAGGGGGTCTGGTGATGAAAAACTGTTTTTT	CAIRGSGDEKLFF
.	TRBV5-8	TRBD1	TRBJ2-2	TGTGCCAGCAGCATCCGGAGGGGGACAGGGAAAGCAGGGGAGCTGTTTTTT	CASSIRRGTGKAGELFF
.	TRBV30	.	TRBJ2-7	TGTGCCTGGAGTAATTCTCCGGAGTCCCTATCCTACGAGCAGTACTTC	CAWSNSPESLSYEQYF
.	TRBV7-3	.	TRBJ2-2	TGTGCCAGCAGCTTAGGGGTGAGCACCGGGGAGCTGTTTTTT	CASSLGVSTGELFF
few	TRBV5-1	TRBD1	TRBJ2-7	TGCGCCAGCAGCTCGGGACAGGGTCGGGACGAGCAGTACTTC	CASSSGQGRDEQYF
.	TRBV6-1	.	TRBJ2-2	TGTGCCAGCATTCCAGGAAACACCGGGGAGCTGTTTTTT	CASIPGNTGELFF
.	TRBV4-3	TRBD1	TRBJ1-2	TGCGCCAGCAGCCAAGGGACAGGGGACTATGGCTACACCTTC	CASSQGTGDYGYTF
few	TRBV6-5	TRBD1	TRBJ2-7	TGTGCCAGCACCCAAAAACAGGGGGCTCATTACGAGCAGTACTTC	CASTQKQGAHYEQYF
.	TRBV5-4	.	TRBJ1-1	TGTGCCAGCAGCTTAGGGGGTCGCACTGAAGCTTTCTTT	CASSLGGRTEAFF
.	TRBV16	.	TRBJ2-7	TGTGCCAGCAGCCAATCTCGGCGGGAGCAGTACTTC	CASSQSRREQYF
once	TRBV11-2	TRBD1	TRBJ1-3	TGTGCCAGCAGACAAACAGGGGCTGGAAACACCATATATTTT	CASRQTGAGNTIYF
.	TRBV12-5	.	TRBJ2-7	TGTGCTAGTGGTTTGAGGTTTAGCTACGAGCAGTACTTC	CASGLRFSYEQYF
.	TRBV27	.	TRBJ2-1	TGTGCCAGCAGCCCTCTACTGGGGCCGGGCTCCTACAATGAGCAGTTCTTC	CASSPLLGPGSYNEQFF
.	TRBV11-2	.	TRBJ2-1	TGTGCCAGCACTCCCTCGCGGTCGACCAATGAGCAGTTCTTC	CASTPSRSTNEQFF
.	TRBV19	.	TRBJ2-3	TGTGCCGCCGGGTTAGACGGCTCTAGCACAGATACGCAGTATTTT	CAAGLDGSSTDTQYF
.	TRBV9	.	TRBJ1-2	TGTGCCAGCAGCGTAGCTAACGGGGTCTATGGCTACACCTTC	CASSVANGVYGYTF
.	TRBV27	.	TRBJ2-2	TGTGCCAGCAGTCCTCACAGGACCCGGAACACCGGGGAGCTGTTTTTT	CASSPHRTRNTGELFF
.	TRBV7-6	TRBD2	TRBJ2-1	TGTGCCAGCAGCTTAGTCAGCGGGAGGGCCGGAAATGAGCAGTTCTTC	CASSLVSGRAGNEQFF
.	TRBV9	TRBD1	TRBJ2-3	TGTGCCAGCAGTAAACGAGGACAGGGTGGCGCAGATACGCAGTATTTT	CASSKRGQGGADTQYF
.	TRBV27	TRBD1	TRBJ1-4	TGTGCCAGCAGTCCCCCGGGACAGGGACTCCTAACTAATGAAAAACTGTTTTTT	CASSPPGQGLLTNEKLFF
.	TRBV6-5	.	TRBJ2-7	TGTGCCAGCATCCCCGGGACGAGCTCCTACGAGCAGTACTTC	CASIPGTSSYEQYF
.	TRBV7-7	TRBD1	TRBJ2-7	TGTGCTAGCAGCTTAGGGACAGGGGGCAACGAGCAGTACTTC	CASSLGTGGNEQYF
.	TRBV4-3	.	TRBJ1-6	TGCGCCAGCAGCCAAACCCCAGGGTTTGCAAATTCACCCCTCCACTTT	CASSQTPGFANSPLHF
.	TRBV20-1	.	TRBJ1-2	TGCAGTGCTAGTGGTGCCCTATTGTTTGGCTACACCTTC	CSASGALLFGYTF
.	TRBV7-2	.	TRBJ1-4	TGTGCCAGCAGCTTACCAGGGAATGAAAAACTGTTTTTT	CASSLPGNEKLFF
.	TRBV6-5	TRBD2	TRBJ2-1	TGTGCCAGCAGTTACTCGTTGCCTAGCGGGGGCAATGAGCAGTTCTTC	CASSYSLPSGGNEQFF
.	TRBV7-9	.	TRBJ2-2	TGTGCCAGCAGCTTAGCGGATGGCAGGGAGCTGTTTTTT	CASSLADGRELFF
few	TRBV7-2	TRBD1	TRBJ2-2	TGTGCCAGCAGCAGACAGGGTAACACCGGGGAGCTGTTTTTT	CASSRQGNTGELFF
once	TRBV15	TRBD1	TRBJ2-2	TGTGCCACCAGCATCCCAGGGGGCACCGGGGAGCTGTTTTTT	CATSIPGGTGELFF
few	TRBV19	TRBD1	TRBJ1-1	TGTGCCAGTAGTCTACAGACAGGGCTGTCTGCTGAAGCTTTCTTT	CASSLQTGLSAEAFF
.	TRBV7-2	TRBD2	TRBJ2-1	TGTGCCAGCAGAAAATTAGCGGGGGACTCCTACAATGAGCAGTTCTTC	CASRKLAGDSYNEQFF
few	TRBV6-5	TRBD1	TRBJ1-1	TGTGCCAGCAGTTTTCGACCGGGACAGAAGAACACTGAAGCTTTCTTT	CASSFRPGQKNTEAFF
.	TRBV28	TRBD2	TRBJ2-2	TGTGCCAGCAGTTTTAGCGGGACTAACACCGGGGAGCTGTTTTTT	CASSFSGTNTGELFF
.	TRBV27	TRBD2	TRBJ2-1	TGTGCCAGCAGTTTCTGGCGGGGGGGCCAAGGTCATGAGCAGTTCTTC	CASSFWRGGQGHEQFF
.	TRBV12-3/TRBV12-4	.	TRBJ1-2	TGTGCCAGCAGTCTCGAGGGCGGCTACACCTTC	CASSLEGGYTF
.	TRBV6-2/TRBV6-3	.	TRBJ1-2	TGTGCCAGCAGTACGACGGGGCCTCTGGGCTACACCTTC	CASSTTGPLGYTF
.	TRBV29-1	.	TRBJ2-6	TGCAGCGTTGGGGGGACCTCTGGGGCCAACGTCCTGACTTTC	CSVGGTSGANVLTF
.	TRBV11-3	TRBD2	TRBJ2-3	TGTGCCAGCAGCTTAGGTCGGATGGGACTAGCGGGGGCAGATACGCAGTATTTT	CASSLGRMGLAGADTQYF
.	TRBV28	.	TRBJ2-7	TGTGCCAGCAGTTTGGCAGGGATATCCTACGAGCAGTACTTC	CASSLAGISYEQYF
.	TRBV12-3/TRBV12-4	.	TRBJ1-2	TGTGCCACCCAGGACCGGCTCTATGGCTACACCTTC	CATQDRLYGYTF
.	TRBV6-2/TRBV6-3	TRBD1	TRBJ1-1	TGTGCCAGCAGCCGCCCCGGGACAGGGAACACTGAAGCTTTCTTT	CASSRPGTGNTEAFF
.	TRBV5-1	TRBD1	TRBJ1-2	TGCGCCAGCAGCTTTGAGGGGGCGCAAAGGGGCTACACCTTC	CASSFEGAQRGYTF
.	TRBV15	.	TRBJ1-2	TGTGCCACCAGCGGAGGAATGGATGGCTACACCTTC	CATSGGMDGYTF
.	TRBV10-3	.	TRBJ1-6	TGTGCCATCAGTGAACAGGGATACCTTTCGGCCCTCCACTTT	CAISEQGYLSALHF
.	TRBV6-6	.	TRBJ2-1	TGTGCCAGCAACCCGACAGGTGGGGGGAACAACAATGAGCAGTTCTTC	CASNPTGGGNNNEQFF